This T cell receptor (beta chain) was sequenced during a study of blood T cell repertoires in COVID-19. The overall study: Acute and convalescent COVID-19 samples came from the United States, Italy and Spain. T cells, B-cell-depleted T cells, or PBMCs provided the cDNA or gDNA that served as material.

With 3 bases removed from V and 2 bases from J, the gap between germline ends came to 8 bases. Germline assignment: CDR1 MNHEY and CDR2 SMNVEV (reference sequence). The CDR3 is made up of 14 amino acids. In the authors' workflow: Amplification of reference gene primers provided the estimated nucleated cell counts. The protocol was immunoSEQ multiplex PCR, while the TCRdb copy is restricted to in-frame clones and leaves out a portion. The DNA gave D and trimming, while V, J and clone size come from that table. This table holds about 210,000 clones, 84% found once. A remark on this clone: Additional DNA sequences in this sample encode the identical CDR3.

This sequence originates from a woman in her forties or fifties with active or convalescent COVID-19. The rearrangement joins TRBV27 to TRBJ1-3; D unresolved. Sequencing input: peripheral blood. In nucleotides, the CDR3 is TGTGCCAGCAGTTTCGGGAGGGCTGGAAACACCATATATTTT. Its protein is CASSFGRAGNTIYF.